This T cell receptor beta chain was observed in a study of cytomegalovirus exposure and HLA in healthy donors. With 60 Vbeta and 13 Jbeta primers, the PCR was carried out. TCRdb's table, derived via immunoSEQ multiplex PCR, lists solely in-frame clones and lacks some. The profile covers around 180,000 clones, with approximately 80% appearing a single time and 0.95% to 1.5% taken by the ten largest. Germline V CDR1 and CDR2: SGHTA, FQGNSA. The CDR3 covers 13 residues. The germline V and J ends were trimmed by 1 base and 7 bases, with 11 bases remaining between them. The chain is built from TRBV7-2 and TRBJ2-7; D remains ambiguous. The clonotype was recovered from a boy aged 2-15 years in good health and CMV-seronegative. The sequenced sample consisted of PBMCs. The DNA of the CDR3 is TGTGCCAGCAGCTTAGGATCGATTGAGGAGCAGTACTTC. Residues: CASSLGSIEEQYF.